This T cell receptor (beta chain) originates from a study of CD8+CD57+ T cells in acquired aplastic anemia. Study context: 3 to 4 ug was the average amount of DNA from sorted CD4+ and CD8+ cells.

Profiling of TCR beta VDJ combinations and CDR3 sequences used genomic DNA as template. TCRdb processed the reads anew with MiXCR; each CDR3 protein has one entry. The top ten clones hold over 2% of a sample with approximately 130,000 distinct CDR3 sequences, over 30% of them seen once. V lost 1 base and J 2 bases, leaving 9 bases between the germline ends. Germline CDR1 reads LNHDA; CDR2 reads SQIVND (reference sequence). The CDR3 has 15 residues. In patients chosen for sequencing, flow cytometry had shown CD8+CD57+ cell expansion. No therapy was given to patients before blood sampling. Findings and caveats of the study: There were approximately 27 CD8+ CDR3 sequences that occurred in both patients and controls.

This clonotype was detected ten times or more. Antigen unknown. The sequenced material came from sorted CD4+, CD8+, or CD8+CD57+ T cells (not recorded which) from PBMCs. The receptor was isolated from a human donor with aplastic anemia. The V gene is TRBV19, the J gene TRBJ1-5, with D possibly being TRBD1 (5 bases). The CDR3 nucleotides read TGTGCCAGTAGTATAGGGGAGGGGCGCAATCAGCCCCAGCATTTT. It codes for CASSIGEGRNQPQHF.